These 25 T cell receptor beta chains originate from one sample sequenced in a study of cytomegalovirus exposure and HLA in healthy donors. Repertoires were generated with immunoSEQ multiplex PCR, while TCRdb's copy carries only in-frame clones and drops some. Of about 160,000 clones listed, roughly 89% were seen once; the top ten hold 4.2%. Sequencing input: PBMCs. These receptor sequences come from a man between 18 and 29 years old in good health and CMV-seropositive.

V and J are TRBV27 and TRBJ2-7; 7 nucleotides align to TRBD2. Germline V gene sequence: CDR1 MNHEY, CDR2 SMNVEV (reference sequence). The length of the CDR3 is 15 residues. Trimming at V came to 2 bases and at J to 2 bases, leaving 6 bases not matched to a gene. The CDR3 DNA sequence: TGTGCCAGCAGTTTAAGCTCGCTAGCGGCCTACGAGCAGTACTTC. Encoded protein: CASSLSSLAAYEQYF.

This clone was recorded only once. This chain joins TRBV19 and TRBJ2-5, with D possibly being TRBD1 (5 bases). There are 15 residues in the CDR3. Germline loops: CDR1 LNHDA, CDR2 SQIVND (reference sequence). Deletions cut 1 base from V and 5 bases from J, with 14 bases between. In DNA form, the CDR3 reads TGTGCCAGTAGTATAGGGGGCAGGAGCGTGGAGACCCAGTACTTC. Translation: CASSIGGRSVETQYF. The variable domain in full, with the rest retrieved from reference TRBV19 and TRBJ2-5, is DGGITQSPKYLFRKEGQNVTLSCEQNLNHDAMYWYRQDPGQGLRLIYYSQIVNDFQKGDIAEGYSVSREKKESFPLTVTSAQKNPTAFYLCASSIGGRSVETQYFGPGTRLLVL.

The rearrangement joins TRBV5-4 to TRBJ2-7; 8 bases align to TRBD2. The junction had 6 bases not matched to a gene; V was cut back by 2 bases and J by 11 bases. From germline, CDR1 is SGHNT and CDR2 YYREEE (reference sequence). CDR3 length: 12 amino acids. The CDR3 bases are TGTGCCAGCAGCTTCGGGGGGGATACGGAGTACTTC. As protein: CASSFGGDTEYF.

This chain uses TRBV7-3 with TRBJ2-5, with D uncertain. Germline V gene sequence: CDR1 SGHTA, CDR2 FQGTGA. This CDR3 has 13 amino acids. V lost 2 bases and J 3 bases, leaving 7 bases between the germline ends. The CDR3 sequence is CASSLGPEETQYF. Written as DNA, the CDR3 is TGTGCCAGCAGCTTAGGGCCGGAAGAGACCCAGTACTTC.

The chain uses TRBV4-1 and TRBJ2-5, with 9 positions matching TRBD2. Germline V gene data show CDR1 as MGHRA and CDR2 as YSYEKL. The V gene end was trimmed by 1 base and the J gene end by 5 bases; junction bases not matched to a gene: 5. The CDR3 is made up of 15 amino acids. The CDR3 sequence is CASSQAAGGPETQYF. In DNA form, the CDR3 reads TGCGCCAGCAGCCAAGCCGCGGGAGGGCCGGAGACCCAGTACTTC.

The CDR3 bases are TGCGCCAGCAGCTTGGGGTACTACGAGGCTGATACGCAGTATTTT. This codes for CASSLGYYEADTQYF. The chain employs TRBV5-1 and TRBJ2-3; D gene ambiguous. CDR1 is SGHRS, CDR2 YFSETQ, per germline. The V end was cut by 0 bases, the J end by 6 bases, with 14 bases between. This CDR3 region has 15 residues.

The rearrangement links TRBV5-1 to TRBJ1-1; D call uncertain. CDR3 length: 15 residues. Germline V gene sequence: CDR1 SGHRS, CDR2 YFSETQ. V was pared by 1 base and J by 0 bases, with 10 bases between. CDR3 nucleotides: TGCGCCAGCAGCTTGTCTACAGAAATGAACACTGAAGCTTTCTTT. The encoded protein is CASSLSTEMNTEAFF.

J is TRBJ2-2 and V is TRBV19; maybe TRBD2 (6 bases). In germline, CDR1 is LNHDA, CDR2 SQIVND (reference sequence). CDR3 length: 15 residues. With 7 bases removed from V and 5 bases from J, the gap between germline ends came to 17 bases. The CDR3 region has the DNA TGTGCCAGTACCTTCAGCGGAGGGAATACCGGGGAGCTGTTTTTT. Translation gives CASTFSGGNTGELFF.

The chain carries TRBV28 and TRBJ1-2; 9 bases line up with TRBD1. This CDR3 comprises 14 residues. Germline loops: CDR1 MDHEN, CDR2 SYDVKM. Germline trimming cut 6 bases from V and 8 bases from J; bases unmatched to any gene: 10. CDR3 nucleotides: TGTGCCAGCAGAACCGGGACAGGGAGTATGGGCTACACCTTC. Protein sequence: CASRTGTGSMGYTF.

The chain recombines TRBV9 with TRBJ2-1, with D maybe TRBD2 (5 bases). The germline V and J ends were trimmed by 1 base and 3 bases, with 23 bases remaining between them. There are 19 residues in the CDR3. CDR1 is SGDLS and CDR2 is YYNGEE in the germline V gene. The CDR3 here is CASSVRVGSPQPIYNEQFF. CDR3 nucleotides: TGTGCCAGCAGCGTAAGGGTTGGGAGCCCCCAACCTATCTACAATGAGCAGTTCTTC.

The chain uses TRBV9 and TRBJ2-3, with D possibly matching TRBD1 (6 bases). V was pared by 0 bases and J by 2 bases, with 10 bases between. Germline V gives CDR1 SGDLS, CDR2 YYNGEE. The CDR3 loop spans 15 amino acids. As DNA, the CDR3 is TGTGCCAGCAGCGTAGTACCGGGACACACAGATACGCAGTATTTT. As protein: CASSVVPGHTDTQYF.

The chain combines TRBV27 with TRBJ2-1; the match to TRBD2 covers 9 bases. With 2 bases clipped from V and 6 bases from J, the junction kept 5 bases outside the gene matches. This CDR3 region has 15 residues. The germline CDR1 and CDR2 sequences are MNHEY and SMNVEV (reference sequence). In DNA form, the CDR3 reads TGTGCCAGCAGTTTAAAAGCGGGAGGCTTCAATGAGCAGTTCTTC. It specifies CASSLKAGGFNEQFF.

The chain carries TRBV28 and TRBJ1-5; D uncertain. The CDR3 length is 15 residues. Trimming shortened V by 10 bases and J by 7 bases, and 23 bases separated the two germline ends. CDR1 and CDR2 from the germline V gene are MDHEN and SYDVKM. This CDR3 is CATTDSPGARQPQHF. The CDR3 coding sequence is TGTGCCACCACAGACTCTCCGGGAGCCCGGCAGCCCCAGCATTTT.

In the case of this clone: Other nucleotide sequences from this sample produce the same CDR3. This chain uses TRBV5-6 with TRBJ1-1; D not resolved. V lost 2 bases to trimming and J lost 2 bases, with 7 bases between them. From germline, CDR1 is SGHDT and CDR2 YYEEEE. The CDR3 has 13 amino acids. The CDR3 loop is CASSFGGNTEAFF. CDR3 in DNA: TGTGCCAGCAGCTTCGGTGGTAACACTGAAGCTTTCTTT.

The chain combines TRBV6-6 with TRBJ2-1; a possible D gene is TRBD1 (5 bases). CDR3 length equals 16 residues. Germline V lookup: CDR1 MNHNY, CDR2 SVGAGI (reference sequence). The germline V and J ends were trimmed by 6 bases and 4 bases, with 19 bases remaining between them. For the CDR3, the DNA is TGTGCCAGCAGGGCATCAGGGTCGGCGACTTACAATGAGCAGTTCTTC. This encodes CASRASGSATYNEQFF.

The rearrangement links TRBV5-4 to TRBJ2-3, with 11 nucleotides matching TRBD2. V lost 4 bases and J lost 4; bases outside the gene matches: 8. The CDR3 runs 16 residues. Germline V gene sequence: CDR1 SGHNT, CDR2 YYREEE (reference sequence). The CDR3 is CASSPTSGIGADTQYF. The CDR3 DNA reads TGTGCCAGCAGCCCGACTAGCGGGATTGGCGCAGATACGCAGTATTTT.

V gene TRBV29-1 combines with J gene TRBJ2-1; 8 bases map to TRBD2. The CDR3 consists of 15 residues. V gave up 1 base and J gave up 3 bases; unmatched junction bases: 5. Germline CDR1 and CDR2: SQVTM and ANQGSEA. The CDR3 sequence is CSVEGLAPSYNEQFF. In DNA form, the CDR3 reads TGCAGCGTTGAAGGACTAGCGCCTAGCTACAATGAGCAGTTCTTC.

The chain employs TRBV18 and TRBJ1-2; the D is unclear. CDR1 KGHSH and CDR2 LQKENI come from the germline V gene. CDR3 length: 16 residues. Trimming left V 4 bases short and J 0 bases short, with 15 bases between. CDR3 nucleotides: TGTGCCAGCTCACTGAAGGTTGAGACTTCTAACTATGGCTACACCTTC. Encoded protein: CASSLKVETSNYGYTF.

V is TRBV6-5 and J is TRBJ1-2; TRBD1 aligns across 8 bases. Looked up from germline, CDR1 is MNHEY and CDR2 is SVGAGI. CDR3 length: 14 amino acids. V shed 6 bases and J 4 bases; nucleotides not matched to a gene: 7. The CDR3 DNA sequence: TGTGCCAGCAGCCCAGGGGGCGGTTTCTATGGCTACACCTTC. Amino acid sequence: CASSPGGGFYGYTF.

The CDR3 coding sequence is TGCGCCAGCAGCTTGGACAGGGCGGTCACTGAAGCTTTCTTT. Translated: CASSLDRAVTEAFF. The rearrangement joins TRBV5-1 to TRBJ1-1, with D tentatively TRBD1 (6 bases). Germline V gene sequence: CDR1 SGHRS, CDR2 YFSETQ. The CDR3 length is 14 residues. Trimming removed 0 bases at V and 4 bases at J, with 10 bases between.

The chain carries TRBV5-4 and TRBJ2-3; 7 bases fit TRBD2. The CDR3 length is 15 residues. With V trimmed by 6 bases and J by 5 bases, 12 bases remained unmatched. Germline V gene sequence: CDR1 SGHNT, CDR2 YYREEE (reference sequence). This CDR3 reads CASTEAGGSGDTQYF. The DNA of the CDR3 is TGTGCCAGCACCGAGGCGGGCGGGAGTGGAGATACGCAGTATTTT.

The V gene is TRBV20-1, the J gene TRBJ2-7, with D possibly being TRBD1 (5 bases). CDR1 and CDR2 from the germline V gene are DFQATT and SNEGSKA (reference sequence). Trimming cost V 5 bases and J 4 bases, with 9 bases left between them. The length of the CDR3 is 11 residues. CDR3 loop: CSADRPYEQYF. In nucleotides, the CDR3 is TGCAGTGCTGACAGACCTTACGAGCAGTACTTC.

For the CDR3, the DNA is TGTGCCAGCAGCTTGAGAGACATGACCTACGAGCAGTACTTC. This encodes CASSLRDMTYEQYF. The gene calls are TRBV7-9 and TRBJ2-7, with unresolved D. Per the germline V gene, CDR1 is SEHNR and CDR2 is FQNEAQ (reference sequence). The CDR3 has 14 residues. Trimming took 3 bases from V and 2 from J, leaving 11 bases between them. The full variable domain, in which reference TRBV7-9 and TRBJ2-7 provide the parts outside the CDR3, is DTGVSQNPRHKITKRGQNVTFRCDPISEHNRLYWYRQTLGQGPEFLTYFQNEAQLEKSRLLSDRFSAERPKGSFSTLEIQRTEQGDSAMYLCASSLRDMTYEQYFGPGTRLTVT.

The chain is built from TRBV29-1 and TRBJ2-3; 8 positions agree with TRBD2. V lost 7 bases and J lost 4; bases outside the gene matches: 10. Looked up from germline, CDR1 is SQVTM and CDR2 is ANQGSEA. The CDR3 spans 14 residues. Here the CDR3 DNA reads TGCAGCGGGGCTCGGGGGGGGAAGGCAGATACGCAGTATTTT. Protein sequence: CSGARGGKADTQYF.

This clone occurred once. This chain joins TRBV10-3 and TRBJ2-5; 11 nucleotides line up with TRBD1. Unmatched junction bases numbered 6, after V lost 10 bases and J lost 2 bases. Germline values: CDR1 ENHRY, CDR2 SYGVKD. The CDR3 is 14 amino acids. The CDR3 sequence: CATGDRGFQETQYF. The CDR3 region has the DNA TGTGCCACCGGGGACAGGGGGTTTCAAGAGACCCAGTACTTC.